The present T cell receptor (beta chain) was sequenced within a study of Tregs in tolerant kidney transplant recipients. Unstimulated regulatory T cells (CD4+CD25+CD127-), CD4+CD25- non-regulatory cells, CD4 and CD8 cells were FACS-sorted from thawed PBMCs. Trimming took off 5 bases at V and 5 bases at J, with 12 bases between the two ends. CDR3 length: 13 amino acids. The germline V gene has CDR1 MGHRA and CDR2 YSYEKL. Sequencing used immunoSEQ multiplex PCR; TCRdb keeps in-frame clones, though not all of them. This table has 200,000 to 300,000 clones, 84% appearing once. The sequenced material came from CD4+ T cells from blood. This receptor was obtained from a human donor in good health. V and J are TRBV4-1 and TRBJ2-5; tentative D call: TRBD1 (5 bases). The CDR3 DNA sequence: TGCGCCAGCAGCGCAGGGCTGGTGGAGACCCAGTACTTC. Protein product: CASSAGLVETQYF.